The 9 T cell receptor beta chains given below trace back to one sample, sequenced in a study of CXCR3-negative and CXCR3-positive naive CD8 T cells. Carrying UMI labels, the TRB cDNA libraries were prepared through 5' RACE. From its re-call of the 5' RACE reads, TCRdb lists each CDR3 protein once, without DNA. This sample carries about 150,000 distinct CDR3 sequences, with 0.45% to 0.55% going to the ten biggest clones. General study results and limits: When CXCR3-positive naive cells were set against CXCR3-negative naive cells, the former had more hydrophobic TRB CDR3s.

The antigens these receptors bind are not known. Sequenced material: naive CXCR3+ CD8+ T cells from blood. Specified subset: CD45RO-CCR7+CD27+CD95- naive CD8+ T cells expressing CXCR3 (TNR3+). Every receptor here comes from a human donor in good health. Some clones in this sample may be carry-over from other donors' samples.

The V call is TRBV3-1, the J call TRBJ2-7; TCRdb's D call, TRBD1, is unchecked because there is no DNA. The CDR3 is 15 amino acids. Germline V gene data show CDR1 as LGHDT and CDR2 as YNNKEL (reference sequence). The CDR3 region is CASSTGTPGSYEQYF.

The chain links TRBV2 to TRBJ2-5; TCRdb picks TRBD1, but there is no DNA to check that call. The CDR3 totals 13 residues. CDR1 and CDR2 (germline): SNHLY, FYNNEI. The CDR3 sequence: CASRPQVLETQYF.

This sequence joins TRBV7-9 and TRBJ1-5. This CDR3 is 15 amino acids long. The germline V gene encodes CDR1 SEHNR and CDR2 FQNEAQ (reference sequence). This CDR3 reads CASSLAGTLNQPQHF.

The genes are TRBV15 and TRBJ1-5. The CDR3 consists of 17 residues. Germline V lookup: CDR1 LNHNV, CDR2 YYDKDF (reference sequence). CDR3 protein: CATSRDILSSGGQPQHF. Filled out from reference TRBV15 and TRBJ1-5, the complete variable domain reads DAMVIQNPRYQVTQFGKPVTLSCSQTLNHNVMYWYQQKSSQAPKLLFHYYDKDFNNEADTPDNFQSRRPNTSFCFLDIRSPGLGDTAMYLCATSRDILSSGGQPQHFGDGTRLSIL.

The genes are TRBV27 and TRBJ2-7; TCRdb proposes TRBD2, but this gene call is untestable without DNA. Germline V gives CDR1 MNHEY, CDR2 SMNVEV (reference sequence). CDR3 length equals 15 residues. The CDR3 is CASSFRRENSYEQYF.

The CDR3 reads CASSDPGTGLYEQYF. The chain employs TRBV25-1 and TRBJ2-7; TCRdb proposes TRBD1, but this gene call is untestable without DNA. This CDR3 comprises 15 residues. In germline, CDR1 is MGHDK, CDR2 SYGVNS.

The CDR3 loop reads CASSERGTTDTQYF. The chain joins TRBV2 to TRBJ2-3; the TCRdb D gene call, TRBD1, has no DNA to confirm it. The CDR3 loop spans 14 amino acids. Germline loops: CDR1 SNHLY, CDR2 FYNNEI.

V and J are TRBV4-3 and TRBJ1-1; checking the TCRdb D call of TRBD1 is not possible without DNA. Germline loops: CDR1 LGHNA, CDR2 YSLEER. This CDR3 spans 16 amino acids. The CDR3 protein is CASSQDRAMKNTEAFF.

The rearrangement joins TRBV2 to TRBJ1-1. This CDR3 comprises 14 residues. Germline CDR1 is SNHLY and CDR2 is FYNNEI. The CDR3: CASSEGKMNTEAFF. Combining the CDR3 with reference TRBV2 and TRBJ1-1 gives the whole variable domain EPEVTQTPSHQVTQMGQEVILRCVPISNHLYFYWYRQILGQKVEFLVSFYNNEISEKSEIFDDQFSVERPDGSNFTLKIRSTKLEDSAMYFCASSEGKMNTEAFFGQGTRLTVV.